This passage covers 6 T cell receptor beta chains from one sample sequenced in a study of blood T cell repertoires in COVID-19. TCRdb keeps only in-frame clones here, not all; method: immunoSEQ multiplex PCR. This table holds 250,000 or so clones, 84% found once. Sequencing was done on a sample of peripheral blood. These receptors came from a woman aged 40 to 55 who had recovered from COVID-19.

The V and J genes are TRBV2 and TRBJ1-1; TRBD1 matches at 8 bases. The CDR3 is 15 residues long. CDR1 is SNHLY, CDR2 FYNNEI, per germline. The trim removed 4 bases at V and 3 bases at J, leaving 7 bases unmatched. The CDR3 DNA follows: TGTGCCAGCAGTGCCCAACCGACAGGGGACACTGAAGCTTTCTTT. Its protein product is CASSAQPTGDTEAFF.

This clone has just one count. This chain links TRBV25-1 with TRBJ2-3, with D possibly being TRBD2 (6 bases). Trimming took off 1 base at V and 0 bases at J, with 11 bases between the two ends. The CDR3 extends over 16 amino acids. Germline CDR1 MGHDK, CDR2 SYGVNS. The CDR3 DNA follows: TGTGCCAGCAGTGAATCCAGCGGGCGAAGCACAGATACGCAGTATTTT. Translated, it gives CASSESSGRSTDTQYF.

The genes are TRBV5-4 and TRBJ2-3; maybe TRBD1 (6 bases). This CDR3 is built from 15 residues. The germline V and J ends were trimmed by 0 bases and 2 bases, with 10 bases remaining between them. Germline lookup yields CDR1 SGHNT and CDR2 YYREEE (reference sequence). CDR3 DNA sequence: TGTGCCAGCAGCTTGGGTCGGACAGACACAGATACGCAGTATTTT. Translation: CASSLGRTDTDTQYF.

This chain uses TRBV7-2 with TRBJ2-2, with D possibly being TRBD2 (6 bases). The V and J ends lost 3 bases and 3 bases respectively, with 14 bases between them. Germline V gives CDR1 SGHTA, CDR2 FQGNSA. The CDR3 runs to 16 residues. CDR3 in amino acids: CASSFAGPSYTGELFF. The CDR3 DNA is TGTGCCAGCAGCTTTGCGGGACCCTCTTACACCGGGGAGCTGTTTTTT. The whole variable domain, filled in from reference TRBV7-2 and TRBJ2-2, reads GAGVSQSPSNKVTEKGKDVELRCDPISGHTALYWYRQSLGQGLEFLIYFQGNSAPDKSGLPSDRFSAERTGGSVSTLTIQRTQQEDSAVYLCASSFAGPSYTGELFFGEGSRLTVL.

V usage is TRBV5-1 and J usage is TRBJ1-1; 7 nucleotides line up with TRBD1. The ends lost 4 bases at V and 1 base at J; junction bases unmatched: 4. Germline-derived CDR1 and CDR2 are SGHRS and YFSETQ. The length of the CDR3 is 14 residues. The CDR3 DNA follows: TGCGCCAGCAGCCAGGGACAGCCGAACACTGAAGCTTTCTTT. This encodes CASSQGQPNTEAFF. The whole variable domain, remainder taken from reference TRBV5-1 and TRBJ1-1, is KAGVTQTPRYLIKTRGQQVTLSCSPISGHRSVSWYQQTPGQGLQFLFEYFSETQRNKGNFPGRFSGRQFSNSRSEMNVSTLELGDSALYLCASSQGQPNTEAFFGQGTRLTVV.

The chain is built from TRBV5-5 and TRBJ2-1, with TRBD2 matching 12 bases. Germline V CDR1 and CDR2: SGHKS, YYEKEE (reference sequence). The CDR3 sequence is 16 residues long. Unmatched junction bases numbered 9, after V lost 4 bases and J lost 7 bases. CDR3 DNA: TGTGCCAGCAGCGGATGGACTAGCGGGGTGGGGAATGAGCAGTTCTTC. It translates to CASSGWTSGVGNEQFF.